This is a list of T cell receptor beta chains from one sample in a study of early T cells in non-severe SARS-CoV-2 infection. TCRdb called the 5' RACE reads again in MiXCR, with one record for every CDR3 protein. The sample yields around 26,000 distinct CDR3 sequences, approximately 4% seen once. Sequencing used whole blood. The origin of the receptors is an adult who was a healthcare worker with PCR-confirmed SARS-CoV-2 infection or an uninfected control (not recorded which). Each CDR3 is given with its conserved first and last residue. The D gene is left open where the match is weak. Rows give clone size only sometimes, using once, few, many, or a class for an expanded clone.

>TRBD1|TRBV18|TRBJ2-7|many
CASSPLQSSGGWNEQYF
TGTGCCAGCTCACCACTCCAATCGTCAGGGGGCTGGAACGAGCAGTACTTC
>-|TRBV6-6|TRBJ1-6|many
CASSRGRDSPLHF
TGTGCCAGCAGTCGAGGGCGGGATTCACCCCTCCACTTT
>TRBD1|TRBV20-1|TRBJ2-7|many
CSAQYDLGQLVRHEQYF
TGCAGTGCCCAATACGATCTGGGACAGCTAGTAAGGCACGAGCAGTACTTC
>TRBD2|TRBV6-6|TRBJ2-1|many
CASSKRDLNEQFF
TGTGCCAGCAGTAAGCGGGACCTGAATGAGCAGTTCTTC
>-|TRBV30|TRBJ1-2|many
CAWSVRSYGYTF
TGTGCCTGGAGTGTACGGTCGTATGGCTACACCTTC
>TRBD2|TRBV29-1|TRBJ2-1|-
CSVPGLAGYNEQFF
TGCAGCGTGCCGGGACTAGCGGGGTACAATGAGCAGTTCTTC
>-|TRBV24-1|TRBJ2-1|-
CATSDLRSSYNEQFF
TGTGCCACCAGTGATTTGCGAAGCTCCTACAATGAGCAGTTCTTC
>-|TRBV7-2|TRBJ2-5|many
CASSPRHQETQYF
TGTGCCAGCAGCCCCCGACACCAAGAGACCCAGTACTTC
>TRBD2|TRBV20-1|TRBJ2-1|many
CSATSGNSYNEQFF
TGCAGTGCTACTAGCGGAAACTCCTACAATGAGCAGTTCTTC
>-|TRBV5-6|TRBJ2-7|many
CASSLDLSSYEQYF
TGTGCCAGCAGCTTGGACCTCAGTTCCTACGAGCAGTACTTC
>-|TRBV11-2|TRBJ1-3|many
CASNVGGSSGNTIYF
TGTGCCAGCAATGTGGGGGGGAGCTCTGGAAACACCATATATTTT
>TRBD2|TRBV4-2|TRBJ2-7|many
CASSLGLAGELSYEQYF
TGTGCCAGCAGCCTGGGACTAGCGGGAGAACTGTCCTACGAGCAGTACTTC
>-|TRBV27|TRBJ2-3|many
CASSPRDPTDTQYF
TGTGCCAGCAGTCCAAGGGACCCGACAGATACGCAGTATTTT
>TRBD2|TRBV4-2|TRBJ2-3|many
CASSQGIAGVSTDTQYF
TGTGCCAGCAGCCAAGGGATTGCGGGAGTAAGCACAGATACGCAGTATTTT
>-|TRBV20-1|TRBJ1-6|many
CSARTQPTGTSPLHF
TGCAGTGCTAGGACCCAGCCCACGGGGACTTCACCCCTCCACTTT
>-|TRBV12-3/TRBV12-4|TRBJ2-1|many
CASSYRAGAGNEQFF
TGTGCCAGCAGTTACCGGGCTGGAGCGGGCAATGAGCAGTTCTTC